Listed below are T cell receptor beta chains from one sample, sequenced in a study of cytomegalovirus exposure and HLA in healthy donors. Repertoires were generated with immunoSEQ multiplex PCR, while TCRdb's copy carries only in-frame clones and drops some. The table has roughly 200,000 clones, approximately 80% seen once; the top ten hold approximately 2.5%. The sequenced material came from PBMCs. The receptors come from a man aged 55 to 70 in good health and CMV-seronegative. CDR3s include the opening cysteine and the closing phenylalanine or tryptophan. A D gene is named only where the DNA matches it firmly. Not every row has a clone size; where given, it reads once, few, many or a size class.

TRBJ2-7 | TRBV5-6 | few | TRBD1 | CASSKGTVGYSYEQYF | TGTGCCAGCAGCAAAGGGACAGTGGGCTACTCGTACGAGCAGTACTTC
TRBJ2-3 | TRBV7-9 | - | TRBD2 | CASSLGASGRSRGTDTQYF | TGTGCCAGCAGCTTGGGTGCTAGCGGGAGGTCCCGGGGGACAGATACGCAGTATTTT
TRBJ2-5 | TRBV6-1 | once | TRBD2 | CASSGGAGGRETQYF | TGTGCCAGCAGTGGGGGAGCGGGAGGGCGAGAGACCCAGTACTTC
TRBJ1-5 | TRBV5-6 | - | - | CASSYGQSLGPQHF | TGTGCCAGCAGCTACGGACAGTCCTTGGGGCCCCAGCATTTT
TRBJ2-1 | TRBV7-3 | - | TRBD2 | CASSLRPGRPLAEQFF | TGTGCCAGCAGCTTAAGACCCGGGAGGCCCCTCGCTGAGCAGTTCTTC
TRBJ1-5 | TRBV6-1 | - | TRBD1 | CASSGRQGYSNQPQHF | TGTGCCAGCAGTGGGCGACAGGGTTATAGCAATCAGCCCCAGCATTTT
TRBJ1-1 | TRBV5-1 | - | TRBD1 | CASRFGTGYEAFF | TGCGCCAGCAGATTCGGGACAGGGTACGAAGCTTTCTTT
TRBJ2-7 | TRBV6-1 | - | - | CASSKEQGLYEQYF | TGTGCCAGCAGTAAGGAACAGGGTTTGTACGAGCAGTACTTC
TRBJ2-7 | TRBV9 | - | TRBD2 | CASSVGGLASYEQYF | TGTGCCAGCAGCGTAGGGGGACTAGCCTCCTACGAGCAGTACTTC
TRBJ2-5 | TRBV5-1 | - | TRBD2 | CASSLGTGGEETQYF | TGCGCCAGCAGCTTGGGCACCGGGGGGGAGGAGACCCAGTACTTC
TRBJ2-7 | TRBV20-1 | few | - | CSASRVGEQYF | TGCAGTGCTTCCAGGGTAGGCGAGCAGTACTTC